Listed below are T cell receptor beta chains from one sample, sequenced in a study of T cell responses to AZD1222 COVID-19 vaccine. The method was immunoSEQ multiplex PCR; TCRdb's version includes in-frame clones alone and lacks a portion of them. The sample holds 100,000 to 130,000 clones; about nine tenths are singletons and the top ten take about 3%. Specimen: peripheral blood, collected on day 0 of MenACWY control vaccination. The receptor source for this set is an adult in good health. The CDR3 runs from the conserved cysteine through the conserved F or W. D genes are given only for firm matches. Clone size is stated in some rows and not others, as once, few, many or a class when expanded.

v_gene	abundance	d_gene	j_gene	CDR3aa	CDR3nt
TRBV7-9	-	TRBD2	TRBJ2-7	CASSLALSSGGIGEQYF	TGTGCCAGCAGCTTAGCCCTCAGTAGCGGGGGGATAGGCGAGCAGTACTTC
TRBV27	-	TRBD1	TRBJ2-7	CASSSGTGPFEQYF	TGTGCCAGCAGTTCCGGGACAGGGCCCTTCGAGCAGTACTTC
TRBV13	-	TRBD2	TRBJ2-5	CASSLELAGEQETQYF	TGTGCCAGCAGCTTAGAGCTAGCGGGGGAGCAAGAGACCCAGTACTTC
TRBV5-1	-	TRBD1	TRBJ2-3	CASSVQGAEDTQYF	TGCGCCAGCAGCGTGCAGGGGGCGGAAGATACGCAGTATTTT
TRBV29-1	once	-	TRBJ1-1	CSVRGGWGMNTEAFF	TGCAGCGTCAGAGGTGGATGGGGCATGAACACTGAAGCTTTCTTT
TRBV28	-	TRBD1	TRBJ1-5	CASTPGQGDQPQHF	TGTGCCAGCACCCCCGGACAGGGAGATCAGCCCCAGCATTTT
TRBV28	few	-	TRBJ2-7	CASTSTGDNLYEQYF	TGTGCCAGCACCTCTACCGGGGACAACCTCTACGAGCAGTACTTC
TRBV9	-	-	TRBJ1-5	CASSAWDTAQPQHF	TGTGCCAGCAGCGCTTGGGACACGGCGCAGCCCCAGCATTTT
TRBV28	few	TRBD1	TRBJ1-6	CASSSGQGTNSPLHF	TGTGCCAGCAGTTCGGGACAGGGAACCAATTCACCCCTCCACTTT
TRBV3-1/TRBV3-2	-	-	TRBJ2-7	CASSQGPGALYEQYF	TGTGCCAGCAGCCAAGGGCCAGGGGCCCTCTACGAGCAGTACTTC
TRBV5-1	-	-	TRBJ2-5	CASSQEGRQETQYF	TGCGCCAGCAGCCAAGAAGGCCGGCAGGAGACCCAGTACTTC
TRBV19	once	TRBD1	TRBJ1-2	CASTHGTGSGYTF	TGTGCCAGTACCCACGGGACAGGGTCTGGCTACACCTTC
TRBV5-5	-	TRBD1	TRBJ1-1	CASSEGQGAGSEAFF	TGTGCCAGCAGCGAGGGACAGGGGGCAGGGTCTGAAGCTTTCTTT
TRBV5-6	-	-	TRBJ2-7	CASSLSGSRVGYEQYF	TGTGCCAGCAGCTTGTCGGGATCCAGGGTGGGCTACGAGCAGTACTTC
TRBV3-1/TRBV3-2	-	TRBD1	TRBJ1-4	CASSPGGVTEKLFF	TGTGCCAGCAGCCCAGGGGGCGTTACTGAAAAACTGTTTTTT
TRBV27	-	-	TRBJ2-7	CASSPTGAGGYEQYF	TGTGCCAGCAGTCCCACCGGAGCAGGGGGGTACGAGCAGTACTTC
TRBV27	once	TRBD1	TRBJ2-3	CASRIQGASDTQYF	TGTGCCAGCCGAATACAGGGGGCATCAGATACGCAGTATTTT
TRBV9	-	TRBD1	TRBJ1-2	CASSISLLTGEGYTF	TGTGCCAGCAGCATTAGCCTCCTGACAGGGGAAGGCTACACCTTC
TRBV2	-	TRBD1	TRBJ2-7	CASGQTGTSYEQYF	TGTGCCAGCGGCCAGACAGGGACCTCATACGAGCAGTACTTC
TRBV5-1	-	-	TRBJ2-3	CASSRGPADTQYF	TGCGCCAGCAGCCGGGGACCTGCAGATACGCAGTATTTT
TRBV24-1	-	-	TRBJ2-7	CATSDGGGVKQYF	TGTGCCACCAGTGACGGCGGTGGGGTTAAGCAGTACTTC
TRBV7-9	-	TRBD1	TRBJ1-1	CASSLATGSDTEAFF	TGTGCCAGCAGCTTAGCGACAGGGTCGGACACTGAAGCTTTCTTT
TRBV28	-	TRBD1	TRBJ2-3	CASSPGTVSTDTQYF	TGTGCCAGCAGCCCGGGGACAGTGAGCACAGATACGCAGTATTTT
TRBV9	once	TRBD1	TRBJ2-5	CASSSIDRVGETQYF	TGTGCCAGCAGCTCTATCGACAGGGTTGGAGAGACCCAGTACTTC
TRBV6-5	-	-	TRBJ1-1	CASSYSGGWTEAFF	TGTGCCAGCAGTTACTCGGGGGGCTGGACTGAAGCTTTCTTT
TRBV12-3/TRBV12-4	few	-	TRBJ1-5	CASSINSNQPQHF	TGTGCCAGCAGCATAAATAGCAATCAGCCCCAGCATTTT
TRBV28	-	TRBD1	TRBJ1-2	CASSPSWAKRGPPHGYTF	TGTGCCAGCAGTCCCTCGTGGGCCAAAAGGGGGCCTCCCCATGGCTACACCTTC
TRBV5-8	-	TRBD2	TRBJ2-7	CASSGGTSGPFRGEQYF	TGTGCCAGCAGCGGGGGGACTAGCGGGCCCTTTAGGGGCGAGCAGTACTTC
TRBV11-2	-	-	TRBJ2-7	CASSVARGPNEQYF	TGTGCCAGCAGCGTAGCCAGGGGACCCAACGAGCAGTACTTC
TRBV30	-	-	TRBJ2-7	CAWGGPYEQYF	TGTGCCTGGGGCGGACCCTACGAGCAGTACTTC
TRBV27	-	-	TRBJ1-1	CASSLSGNLNTEAFF	TGTGCCAGCAGTTTATCGGGCAACCTGAACACTGAAGCTTTCTTT
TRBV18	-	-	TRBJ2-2	CASSPAWAANTGELFF	TGTGCCAGCTCACCAGCTTGGGCAGCGAACACCGGGGAGCTGTTTTTT
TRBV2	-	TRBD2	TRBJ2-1	CASSGLAARWDEQFF	TGTGCCAGCAGCGGACTAGCGGCCCGATGGGATGAGCAGTTCTTC
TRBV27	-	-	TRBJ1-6	CASRLSSYNSPLHF	TGTGCCAGCAGATTGAGCTCCTATAATTCACCCCTCCACTTT
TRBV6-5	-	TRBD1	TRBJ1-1	CASSLQGARRAEAFF	TGTGCCAGCAGCCTTCAGGGGGCGAGACGTGCTGAAGCTTTCTTT
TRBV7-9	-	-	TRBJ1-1	CASSLSQGQNTEAFF	TGTGCCAGCAGCTTATCCCAGGGACAGAACACTGAAGCTTTCTTT
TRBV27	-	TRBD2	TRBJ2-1	CASSLLAGGYNEQFF	TGTGCCAGCAGTCTACTAGCGGGGGGGTACAATGAGCAGTTCTTC
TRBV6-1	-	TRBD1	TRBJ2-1	CASSEGQNSYNEQFF	TGTGCCAGCAGTGAGGGACAGAACTCCTACAATGAGCAGTTCTTC
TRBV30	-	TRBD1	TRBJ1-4	CAWTDNRGTNEKLFF	TGTGCCTGGACTGATAACAGGGGAACTAATGAAAAACTGTTTTTT
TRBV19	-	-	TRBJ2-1	CASSRARVINEQFF	TGTGCCAGTAGTAGAGCCCGGGTTATCAATGAGCAGTTCTTC
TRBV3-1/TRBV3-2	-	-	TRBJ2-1	CASSPPRAWEQFF	TGTGCCAGCAGCCCCCCCCGGGCCTGGGAGCAGTTCTTC
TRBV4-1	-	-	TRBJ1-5	CASAEVGGGQPQHF	TGCGCCAGCGCCGAGGTAGGCGGGGGTCAGCCCCAGCATTTT
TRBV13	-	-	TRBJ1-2	CASSLDFRRGFYGYTF	TGTGCCAGCAGCTTAGATTTCAGGAGAGGGTTCTATGGCTACACCTTC